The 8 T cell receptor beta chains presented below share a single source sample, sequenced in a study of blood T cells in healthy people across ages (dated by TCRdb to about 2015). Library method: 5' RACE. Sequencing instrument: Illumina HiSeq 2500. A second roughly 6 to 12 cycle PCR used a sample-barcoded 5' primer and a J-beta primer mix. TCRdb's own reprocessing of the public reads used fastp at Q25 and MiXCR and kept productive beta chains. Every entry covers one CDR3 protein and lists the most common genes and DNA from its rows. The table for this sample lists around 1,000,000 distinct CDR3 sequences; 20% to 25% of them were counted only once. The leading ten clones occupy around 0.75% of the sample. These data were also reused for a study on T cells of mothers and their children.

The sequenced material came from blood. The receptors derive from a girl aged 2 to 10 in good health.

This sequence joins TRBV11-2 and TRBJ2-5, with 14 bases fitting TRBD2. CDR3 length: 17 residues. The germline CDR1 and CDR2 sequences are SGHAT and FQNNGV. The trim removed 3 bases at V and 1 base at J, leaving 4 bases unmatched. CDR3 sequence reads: CASSFGLAGGVQETQYF. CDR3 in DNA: TGTGCCAGCAGCTTCGGACTAGCGGGAGGCGTCCAAGAGACCCAGTACTTC.

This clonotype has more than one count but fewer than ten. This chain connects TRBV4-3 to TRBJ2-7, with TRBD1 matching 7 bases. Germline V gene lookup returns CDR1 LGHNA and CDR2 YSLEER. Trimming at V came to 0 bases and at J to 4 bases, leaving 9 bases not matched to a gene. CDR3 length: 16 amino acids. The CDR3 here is CASSQEFRDRVYEQYF. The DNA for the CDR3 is TGCGCCAGCAGCCAAGAGTTCCGAGACAGGGTATACGAGCAGTACTTC.

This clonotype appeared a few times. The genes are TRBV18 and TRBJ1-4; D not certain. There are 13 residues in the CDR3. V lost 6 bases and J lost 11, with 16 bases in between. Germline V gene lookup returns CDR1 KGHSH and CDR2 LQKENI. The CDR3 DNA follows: TGTGCCAGCTCCTGCGAGGCGAGGCGGAAACTGTTTTTT. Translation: CASSCEARRKLFF.

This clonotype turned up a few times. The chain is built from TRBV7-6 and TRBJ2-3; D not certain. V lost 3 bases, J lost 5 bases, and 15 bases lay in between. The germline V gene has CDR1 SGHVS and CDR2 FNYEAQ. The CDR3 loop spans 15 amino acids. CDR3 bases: TGTGCCAGCAGCTTGAGTCCCACCAGTGGAGATACGCAGTATTTT. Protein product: CASSLSPTSGDTQYF.

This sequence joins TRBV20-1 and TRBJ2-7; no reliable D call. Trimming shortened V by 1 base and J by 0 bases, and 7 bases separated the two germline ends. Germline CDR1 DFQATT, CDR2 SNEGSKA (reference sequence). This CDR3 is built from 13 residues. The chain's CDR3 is CSARVRSSYEQYF. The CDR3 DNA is TGCAGTGCTAGAGTCCGGAGCTCCTACGAGCAGTACTTC.

DNA of the CDR3: TGCAGTTCCCGTAGTGAGGAAAGAGAGACCCAGTACTTC. Protein sequence: CSSRSEERETQYF. The chain joins TRBV20-1 to TRBJ2-1; D is ambiguous. TRBJ2-5 explains the end of the DNA better; the J call may be wrong. The CDR3 sequence is 13 residues long. Per the germline V gene, CDR1 is DFQATT and CDR2 is SNEGSKA (reference sequence).

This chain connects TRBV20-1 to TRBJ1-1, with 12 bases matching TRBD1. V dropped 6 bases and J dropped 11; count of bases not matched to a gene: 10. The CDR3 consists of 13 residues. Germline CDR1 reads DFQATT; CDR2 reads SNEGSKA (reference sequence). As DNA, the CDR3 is TGCAGTGCAACCGGGACAGGGGGCGGTGAGGCTTTCTTT. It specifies CSATGTGGGEAFF.

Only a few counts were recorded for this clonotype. CDR3 bases: TGTGCCACCAGTGATTTTAATCGACCCGTCGAGACCCAGTACTTC. It is translated as CATSDFNRPVETQYF. This rearrangement joins TRBV24-1 to TRBJ2-1; D call uncertain. With the DNA end fitting TRBJ2-5 better, the J assignment may be wrong. This CDR3 comprises 15 residues. Germline V gives CDR1 KGHDR, CDR2 SFDVKD.